These T cell receptor beta chains were read from a single sample in a study of kidney transplant recipient with SARS-CoV-2 infection. TCRdb re-derived calls from the reads in MiXCR, one entry per CDR3 protein. The table has about 250,000 distinct CDR3 sequences, about 28% seen once. The source was a blood sample, collected at baseline and around day 110 from a kidney transplant recipient. These TCRs come from a male patient in his 30s who had COVID-19 and was a kidney transplant recipient. Some T cells may originate from the graft donor. Both conserved end residues are part of each CDR3. The order of the fields is V gene, J gene, D gene, clone size, CDR3 protein, CDR3 DNA. The D gene is left open where the match is weak. For some rows the clone size is stated as once, few or many, or as a class when expanded; others skip it.

V: TRBV7-2
J: TRBJ2-1
D: TRBD1
size: .
CDR3: CASSLSRGNYNEQFF
DNA: TGTGCCAGCAGCCTAAGCAGGGGGAACTACAATGAGCAGTTCTTC

V: TRBV11-3
J: TRBJ2-7
D: TRBD1
size: many
CDR3: CASSYYTSQGFAYEQYF
DNA: TGTGCCAGCAGCTACTACACTTCACAGGGGTTTGCCTACGAGCAGTACTTC

V: TRBV30
J: TRBJ2-1
D: TRBD1
size: many
CDR3: CAWEGQGKYNEQFF
DNA: TGTGCCTGGGAGGGACAGGGGAAATACAATGAGCAGTTCTTC

V: TRBV11-2
J: TRBJ2-7
D: .
size: few
CDR3: CASSPTYPSSYEQYF
DNA: TGTGCCAGCAGTCCTACCTACCCTAGCTCCTACGAGCAGTACTTC

V: TRBV29-1
J: TRBJ2-4
D: .
size: .
CDR3: CSVVHSRPDLAKNIQYF
DNA: TGCAGCGTTGTTCATAGCAGGCCCGACCTGGCCAAAAACATTCAGTACTTC

V: TRBV7-4
J: TRBJ1-2
D: .
size: many
CDR3: CASSSNVSARKTYGYTF
DNA: TGTGCCAGCAGCTCTAACGTTTCAGCTCGAAAGACCTATGGCTACACCTTC

V: TRBV7-9
J: TRBJ1-4
D: .
size: many
CDR3: CASSRVRGEKLFF
DNA: TGTGCCAGCAGCCGGGTGCGAGGCGAAAAACTGTTTTTT

V: TRBV6-9
J: TRBJ1-2
D: .
size: many
CDR3: CASSGDTPYGKTYGYTF
DNA: TGTGCCAGCAGTGGGGATACGCCTTACGGAAAGACCTATGGCTACACCTTC

V: TRBV3-1
J: TRBJ2-3
D: TRBD2
size: many
CDR3: CASSQDVTSGTDTQYF
DNA: TGTGCCAGCAGCCAAGATGTGACTAGCGGCACAGATACGCAGTATTTT

V: TRBV20-1
J: TRBJ1-1
D: TRBD1
size: few
CDR3: CSGLTGRNTEAFF
DNA: TGCAGTGGATTGACAGGGAGGAACACTGAAGCTTTCTTT

V: TRBV12-2
J: TRBJ1-2
D: .
size: many
CDR3: CASRLWVTPRKTYGYTF
DNA: TGTGCAAGTCGCCTTTGGGTGACTCCACGAAAGACCTATGGCTACACCTTC

V: TRBV4-2
J: TRBJ1-4
D: .
size: .
CDR3: CASSQRDAPNEKLFF
DNA: TGTGCCAGCAGCCAGCGGGACGCGCCAAATGAAAAACTGTTTTTT

V: TRBV19
J: TRBJ1-1
D: .
size: .
CDR3: CAGSPTGRAMNTEAFF
DNA: TGTGCCGGTAGTCCGACCGGGCGAGCCATGAACACTGAAGCTTTCTTT

V: TRBV7-3
J: TRBJ2-2
D: .
size: many
CDR3: CASSRNTGELFF
DNA: TGTGCCAGCAGCAGGAACACCGGGGAGCTGTTTTTT

V: TRBV7-3
J: TRBJ2-3
D: .
size: .
CDR3: CASRQGGGDTDTQYF
DNA: TGTGCCAGCAGACAGGGGGGGGGCGACACAGATACGCAGTATTTT

V: TRBV27
J: TRBJ2-1
D: TRBD2
size: many
CDR3: CASSLSGSSYNEQFF
DNA: TGTGCCAGCAGTCTTAGCGGGAGCAGCTACAATGAGCAGTTCTTC

V: TRBV3-2
J: TRBJ2-1
D: .
size: .
CDR3: CAGSRRDEQFF
DNA: TGTGCCGGCAGCCGGAGAGATGAGCAGTTCTTC

V: TRBV14
J: TRBJ2-7
D: .
size: many
CDR3: CASSQERTVTSYEQYF
DNA: TGTGCCAGCAGCCAAGAAAGAACGGTGACCTCCTACGAGCAGTACTTC

V: TRBV11-3
J: TRBJ2-6
D: .
size: many
CDR3: CASSLGGSGANVLTF
DNA: TGTGCCAGCTCACTGGGGGGCAGCGGGGCCAACGTCCTGACTTTC

V: TRBV7-4
J: TRBJ2-2
D: .
size: many
CDR3: CASSPIGELFF
DNA: TGTGCCAGCAGTCCCATCGGGGAGCTGTTTTTT

V: TRBV4-1
J: TRBJ2-5
D: TRBD2
size: .
CDR3: CASSHPFSGPQETQYF
DNA: TGCGCCAGCAGCCACCCTTTTAGCGGGCCTCAAGAGACCCAGTACTTC

V: TRBV8-2
J: TRBJ2-6
D: .
size: many
CDR3: CGKLYRITQSRANVLTF
DNA: TGTGGCAAATTGTACAGGATAACACAAAGTCGGGCCAACGTCCTGACTTTC

V: TRBV21-1
J: TRBJ2-3
D: .
size: many
CDR3: CASSGELATVMQDTQYF
DNA: TGTGCCAGCAGCGGAGAGCTAGCTACAGTCATGCAAGATACGCAGTATTTT

V: TRBV28
J: TRBJ2-7
D: .
size: many
CDR3: CASTRQPNYEQYF
DNA: TGTGCTAGCACTAGACAGCCAAACTACGAGCAGTACTTC

V: TRBV6-1
J: TRBJ2-7
D: TRBD1
size: many
CDR3: CASSGWDSSYEQYF
DNA: TGTGCCAGCAGTGGGTGGGACAGCTCCTACGAGCAGTACTTC

V: TRBV3-1
J: TRBJ1-5
D: .
size: many
CDR3: CASSGFSHFWHHQPQHF
DNA: TGTGCCAGCAGCGGATTCTCCCATTTTTGGCATCATCAGCCCCAGCATTTT

V: TRBV3-1
J: TRBJ1-2
D: .
size: .
CDR3: CAVSPGTDYGYTF
DNA: TGTGCCGTCAGCCCGGGGACGGACTATGGCTACACCTTC

V: TRBV20-1
J: TRBJ2-4
D: TRBD2
size: .
CDR3: CSASELAGEGNIQYF
DNA: TGCAGTGCTAGCGAACTAGCGGGAGAGGGGAACATTCAGTACTTC

V: TRBV7-2
J: TRBJ2-2
D: TRBD2
size: many
CDR3: CASSRGLAGSTGELFF
DNA: TGTGCCAGCAGCAGAGGACTAGCGGGATCTACCGGGGAGCTGTTTTTT

V: TRBV24-1
J: TRBJ1-2
D: .
size: many
CDR3: CATSPKSSTRKTYGYTF
DNA: TGTGCCACCAGTCCCAAGTCTAGTACCAGAAAGACCTATGGCTACACCTTC

V: TRBV7-9
J: TRBJ1-1
D: TRBD1
size: many
CDR3: CASSLPTGVGTEAFF
DNA: TGTGCCAGCAGCTTACCCACAGGGGTCGGGACTGAAGCTTTCTTT

V: TRBV30
J: TRBJ1-5
D: .
size: many
CDR3: CAWSAFGGKQPQHF
DNA: TGTGCCTGGAGCGCTTTTGGGGGCAAGCAGCCCCAGCATTTT

V: TRBV12-3/TRBV12-4
J: TRBJ2-1
D: TRBD1
size: .
CDR3: CASSSPGTGEFF
DNA: TGTGCCAGCAGCAGTCCCGGGACAGGGGAATTCTTC

V: TRBV6-5
J: TRBJ2-1
D: .
size: .
CDR3: CASSDLWRQATTYSEQFF
DNA: TGTGCCAGCAGTGATTTGTGGAGACAGGCAACTACCTACAGTGAGCAGTTCTTC

V: TRBV6-6
J: TRBJ1-2
D: .
size: many
CDR3: CASSYTGQSYGYTF
DNA: TGTGCCAGCAGTTACACGGGGCAGAGCTATGGCTACACCTTC

V: TRBV12-3/TRBV12-4
J: TRBJ1-4
D: TRBD1
size: many
CDR3: CASRATDREKLFF
DNA: TGTGCCAGCAGGGCGACGGACAGGGAAAAACTGTTTTTT

V: TRBV5-8
J: TRBJ1-2
D: .
size: many
CDR3: CASPVLHPRKTYGYTF
DNA: TGTGCCAGCCCTGTACTTCATCCACGAAAGACCTATGGCTACACCTTC

V: TRBV11-1
J: TRBJ1-1
D: .
size: .
CDR3: CAGSLGHNTEAFF
DNA: TGTGCCGGCAGCTTGGGACACAACACTGAGGCTTTCTTT

V: TRBV28
J: TRBJ1-4
D: TRBD1
size: many
CDR3: CASSLGVGTANEKLFF
DNA: TGTGCCAGCAGTTTAGGGGTCGGGACAGCGAATGAAAAACTGTTTTTT

V: TRBV2
J: TRBJ2-1
D: TRBD2
size: many
CDR3: CASLKGLGRNEQFF
DNA: TGTGCCAGCTTAAAAGGACTAGGCCGAAATGAGCAGTTCTTC